These 29 T cell receptor beta chains originate from one sample sequenced in a study of cytomegalovirus exposure and HLA in healthy donors. Profiling relied on immunoSEQ multiplex PCR, and the TCRdb table lists in-frame clones only, not all of them. The data contain about 360,000 clones, 80% to 90% of them singletons. Sequenced: PBMCs. These receptors all stem from a woman aged 18 to 35 in good health and CMV-seronegative.

CDR3: CASSRAQGSYNEQFF. DNA for the CDR3: TGTGCCAGCAGCCGAGCCCAGGGTAGCTACAATGAGCAGTTCTTC. The V and J genes are TRBV7-7 and TRBJ2-1; weak D call: TRBD1 (5 bases). Per germline, CDR1 SSHAT and CDR2 FNYEAQ (reference sequence). CDR3 length equals 15 residues. Trimming left V 5 bases short and J 3 bases short, with 14 bases between.

This sequence joins TRBV6-5 and TRBJ2-3; TRBD2 might be the D (6 bases). Germline lookup yields CDR1 MNHEY and CDR2 SVGAGI. The V gene lost 0 bases and the J gene lost 10 bases, with 14 bases spanning the gap. This CDR3 has 14 residues. The chain's CDR3 is CASSYSGGLGPQYF. CDR3 sequence (DNA): TGTGCCAGCAGTTACTCGGGAGGTCTCGGCCCGCAGTATTTT.

V is TRBV5-1 and J is TRBJ1-1, with D possibly TRBD1 on 5 matching bases. The V gene's germline CDR1 is SGHRS and CDR2 YFSETQ. V lost 7 bases and J lost 3, with 16 bases in between. CDR3 length: 14 amino acids. CDR3 amino acids: CASGSGGFDTEAFF. The CDR3 DNA sequence: TGCGCCAGCGGCAGTGGGGGGTTTGACACTGAAGCTTTCTTT. The entire variable domain, with the rest obtained from reference TRBV5-1 and TRBJ1-1, is as follows: KAGVTQTPRYLIKTRGQQVTLSCSPISGHRSVSWYQQTPGQGLQFLFEYFSETQRNKGNFPGRFSGRQFSNSRSEMNVSTLELGDSALYLCASGSGGFDTEAFFGQGTRLTVV.

The CDR3 DNA reads TGTGCCTGGAGTGTACTGTGGGGACAGGGGGCGATGGGCTACACCTTC. It codes for CAWSVLWGQGAMGYTF. The chain couples TRBV30 to TRBJ1-2; 12 positions agree with TRBD1. V lost 0 bases to trimming and J lost 8 bases; unmatched junction nucleotides: 10. Looked up from germline, CDR1 is GTSNPN and CDR2 is SVGIG (reference sequence). This CDR3 has 16 residues. The full variable domain, rest sourced from reference TRBV30 and TRBJ1-2, is SQTIHQWPATLVQPVGSPLSLECTVEGTSNPNLYWYRQAAGRGLQLLFYSVGIGQISSEVPQNLSASRPQDRQFILSSKKLLLSDSGFYLCAWSVLWGQGAMGYTFGSGTRLTVV.

The J gene is TRBJ2-1, the V gene TRBV6-5; perhaps TRBD2 as D (5 bases). CDR1 is MNHEY, CDR2 SVGAGI, per germline. This CDR3 is built from 14 residues. The V and J ends lost 2 bases and 4 bases respectively, with 9 bases between them. As DNA, the CDR3 is TGTGCCAGCAGTTACGCCCCGGGGTACAATGAGCAGTTCTTC. Translation gives CASSYAPGYNEQFF.

The V gene is TRBV6-1, the J gene TRBJ1-4, with a tentative D call TRBD1 (5 bases). The germline V gene encodes CDR1 MNHNS and CDR2 SASEGT. The CDR3 runs 14 residues. The V gene lost 6 bases and the J gene lost 5 bases, with 13 bases spanning the gap. CDR3 sequence reads: CASRGHKGNEKLFF. The CDR3 coding sequence is TGTGCCAGCAGAGGACACAAGGGGAATGAAAAACTGTTTTTT.

The chain recombines TRBV6-1 with TRBJ1-3; D gene uncertain. Germline CDR1 and CDR2: MNHNS and SASEGT. V was clipped by 6 bases and J by 10 bases, with 16 bases between them. The CDR3 extends over 13 amino acids. The CDR3 DNA is TGTGCCAGCAGGGACTTGGAAGAAGAAACCATATATTTT. This encodes CASRDLEEETIYF.

The V call is TRBV5-1, the J call TRBJ1-4, with D possibly TRBD1 on 6 matching bases. The CDR3 is made up of 14 amino acids. Germline values: CDR1 SGHRS, CDR2 YFSETQ. The V gene lost 1 base and the J gene lost 8 bases, with 12 bases spanning the gap. The CDR3 protein is CASSLRGSGEKLFF. The CDR3 DNA reads as TGCGCCAGCAGCTTGAGGGGGTCGGGCGAAAAACTGTTTTTT.

The V gene is TRBV6-1, the J gene TRBJ1-4; D gene unclear. Germline assignment: CDR1 MNHNS and CDR2 SASEGT. Trimming took off 3 bases at V and 8 bases at J, with 10 bases between the two ends. The CDR3 contains 13 residues. The CDR3 loop reads CASSEDEREKLFF. Written as DNA, the CDR3 is TGTGCCAGCAGTGAGGATGAGAGGGAAAAACTGTTTTTT.

The gene calls are TRBV27 and TRBJ2-7; maybe TRBD1 (6 bases). Trimming removed 3 bases at V and 6 bases at J, with 18 bases between. The CDR3 is 15 amino acids. Per germline, CDR1 MNHEY and CDR2 SMNVEV (reference sequence). In DNA form, the CDR3 reads TGTGCCAGCAGTTTGAGTTACAGGGTAGGGCCCGAGCAGTACTTC. Translated: CASSLSYRVGPEQYF.

CDR3 region: CASSTGTPNQPQHF. The CDR3 nucleotides are TGTGCCAGCAGCACCGGGACACCGAATCAGCCCCAGCATTTT. The rearrangement links TRBV28 to TRBJ1-5; tentatively, D is TRBD1 (6 bases). This CDR3 has 14 residues. V lost 6 bases and J lost 4, with 13 bases in between. The germline CDR1 and CDR2 sequences are MDHEN and SYDVKM.

The chain employs TRBV7-3 and TRBJ1-1, with D hard to call. The V end lost 5 bases, the J end lost 4 bases, and 11 bases lay between the germline ends. The V gene's germline CDR1 is SGHTA and CDR2 FQGTGA. The CDR3 consists of 13 residues. The DNA for the CDR3 is TGTGCCAGCAGCCCTAGGTTTGCCACTGAAGCTTTCTTT. This gives the protein CASSPRFATEAFF.

The chain carries TRBV2 and TRBJ2-7; D not resolved. In germline, CDR1 is SNHLY, CDR2 FYNNEI. Trimming cost V 6 bases and J 2 bases, with 5 bases left between them. The CDR3 covers 11 residues. The CDR3 is CASRTAYEQYF. CDR3 coding DNA: TGTGCCAGCAGAACAGCCTACGAGCAGTACTTC.

The chain carries TRBV7-6 and TRBJ2-1; 16 bases match TRBD2. CDR3 size: 19 residues. Per the germline V gene, CDR1 is SGHVS and CDR2 is FNYEAQ. The ends lost 2 bases at V and 1 base at J; junction bases unmatched: 5. CDR3 loop: CASSLKGLAGGVSYNEQFF. The CDR3 coding sequence is TGTGCCAGCAGCTTAAAGGGACTAGCGGGGGGGGTTTCCTACAATGAGCAGTTCTTC.

The rearrangement uses TRBV27 and TRBJ2-5; the match to TRBD2 covers 7 bases. Germline CDR1 and CDR2: MNHEY and SMNVEV (reference sequence). V was clipped by 2 bases and J by 3 bases; unmatched bases: 3. This CDR3 has 14 amino acids. The CDR3 bases are TGTGCCAGCAGTTTAGGGGGGGAGGAAGAGACCCAGTACTTC. This gives the protein CASSLGGEEETQYF.

This chain connects TRBV5-4 to TRBJ2-2; D is possibly TRBD2 (5 bases). The germline V gene encodes CDR1 SGHNT and CDR2 YYREEE (reference sequence). This CDR3 has 15 amino acids. Trimming cost V 4 bases and J 4 bases, with 14 bases left between them. The CDR3 reads CASSPLRETTGELFF. The CDR3 DNA sequence: TGTGCCAGCAGCCCACTCCGGGAAACCACCGGGGAGCTGTTTTTT.

The chain couples TRBV29-1 to TRBJ2-1; 9 nucleotides align to TRBD2. V gave up 0 bases and J gave up 8 bases; unmatched junction bases: 5. CDR1 SQVTM and CDR2 ANQGSEA come from the germline V gene. This CDR3 contains 14 residues. Here the CDR3 DNA reads TGCAGCGTTGAAGAGCGGGAGGGCCGGGATGAGCAGTTCTTC. Translated, it gives CSVEEREGRDEQFF.

In its sample, this clone was seen once. This chain connects TRBV28 to TRBJ2-7; 14 bases are shared with TRBD2. Trimming took 2 bases from V and 5 from J; bases not matched to a gene: 5. Germline assignment: CDR1 MDHEN and CDR2 SYDVKM. The CDR3 totals 16 residues. CDR3 coding DNA: TGTGCCAGCAGTTTAGGGACTAGCGGGAGTCTGAACGAGCAGTACTTC. Residues: CASSLGTSGSLNEQYF.

CDR3 bases: TGTGCCATCAGTGAGAAGGGGTCATACACTGAAGCTTTCTTT. This translates into CAISEKGSYTEAFF. The chain links TRBV10-3 to TRBJ1-1; D is possibly TRBD1 (5 bases). CDR3 length: 14 amino acids. V shed 2 bases and J shed 3 bases, with 10 bases lying between them. Looked up from germline, CDR1 is ENHRY and CDR2 is SYGVKD.

The rearrangement joins TRBV9 to TRBJ2-3; 8 nucleotides match TRBD2. The junction had 3 bases not matched to a gene; V was cut back by 0 bases and J by 6 bases. The CDR3 is made up of 14 amino acids. Germline CDR1 reads SGDLS; CDR2 reads YYNGEE. CDR3: CASSVEGLEDTQYF. CDR3 DNA sequence: TGTGCCAGCAGCGTAGAGGGACTAGAGGATACGCAGTATTTT.

The chain is built from TRBV21-1 and TRBJ2-7; TRBD1 is taken as the D call from the table, unchecked against the DNA. TRBV21-1 is noted as a pseudogene. The CDR3 is 12 residues long. The CDR3 region has the DNA TGTGCCAGCAGCATAACAGGGGAAGGGCAGTACTTC. Residues: CASSITGEGQYF.

The rearrangement links TRBV30 to TRBJ2-3; 7 bases fit TRBD2. Germline V gives CDR1 GTSNPN, CDR2 SVGIG (reference sequence). The CDR3 is made up of 14 amino acids. Written as DNA, the CDR3 is TGTGCATCCTCCCGTGGGGCCGGGGGGAGTGGGCAGTATTTT. This codes for CASSRGAGGSGQYF.

This chain uses TRBV6-1 with TRBJ2-3; tentatively, D is TRBD2 (6 bases). Trimming pared 4 bases from V and 2 bases from J, leaving 10 bases between. The CDR3 loop spans 14 amino acids. Looked up from germline, CDR1 is MNHNS and CDR2 is SASEGT. DNA of the CDR3: TGTGCCAGCAGTGCTGGGGGGAACACAGATACGCAGTATTTT. It encodes CASSAGGNTDTQYF.

The chain employs TRBV5-1 and TRBJ2-1, with 13 bases that match TRBD2. Germline V lookup: CDR1 SGHRS, CDR2 YFSETQ. Trimming took 6 bases from V and 2 from J; bases not matched to a gene: 2. The CDR3 sequence is 15 residues long. The CDR3 loop is CASKGTSGAYNEQFF. CDR3 nucleotide sequence: TGCGCCAGCAAAGGGACTAGCGGGGCCTACAATGAGCAGTTCTTC.

V usage is TRBV27 and J usage is TRBJ2-7; D call uncertain. V dropped 0 bases and J dropped 0 bases, with 9 bases sitting between them. The germline CDR1 and CDR2 sequences are MNHEY and SMNVEV (reference sequence). The CDR3 loop spans 15 amino acids. The CDR3 DNA sequence: TGTGCCAGCAGTTTATCGGGCCAGTACTCCTACGAGCAGTACTTC. It codes for CASSLSGQYSYEQYF.

J is TRBJ2-5 and V is TRBV29-1; 9 nucleotides agree with TRBD1. The germline V gene encodes CDR1 SQVTM and CDR2 ANQGSEA. This CDR3 spans 14 amino acids. V shed 0 bases, J shed 8 bases, and the junction held 7 bases outside the gene matches. The DNA of the CDR3 is TGCAGCGTTGAAGATCTGGGACAGGGATTCACCCAGTACTTC. The encoded protein is CSVEDLGQGFTQYF.

The chain carries TRBV5-1 and TRBJ1-6; a possible D gene is TRBD1 (5 bases). Germline CDR1 reads SGHRS; CDR2 reads YFSETQ. The CDR3 covers 15 residues. With 4 bases removed from V and 7 bases from J, the gap between germline ends came to 15 bases. The CDR3 sequence is CASSRSRDSNSPLHF. CDR3 in DNA: TGCGCCAGCAGCCGGTCCCGGGACTCAAATTCACCCCTCCACTTT.

The chain carries TRBV29-1 and TRBJ2-7; 8 bases align to TRBD2. The V segment lost 6 bases and the J segment 0 bases; nucleotides outside the gene matches: 4. The germline CDR1 and CDR2 sequences are SQVTM and ANQGSEA. This CDR3 spans 13 amino acids. CDR3 in DNA: TGCAGCGTCGGGAGGGGGGCCTCCTACGAGCAGTACTTC. This translates into CSVGRGASYEQYF.

This rearrangement joins TRBV7-9 to TRBJ2-7; 7 bases map to TRBD2. Looked up from germline, CDR1 is SEHNR and CDR2 is FQNEAQ (reference sequence). The V segment lost 5 bases and the J segment 7 bases; nucleotides outside the gene matches: 5. The CDR3 consists of 12 residues. This CDR3 reads CASSADGREQYF. CDR3 in DNA: TGTGCCAGCAGCGCCGACGGGAGGGAGCAGTACTTC.